Given below is one T cell receptor (beta chain) in context. The sample originates from a study of intratumoral heterogeneity in liver cancer. The data were produced by immunoSEQ multiplex PCR, yet TCRdb's version contains in-frame clones alone and is incomplete. The table has 5,500 to 7,000 clones, approximately 70% seen once. The germline CDR1 and CDR2 sequences are MNHNY and SVGAGI (reference sequence). The CDR3 loop spans 14 amino acids. With V trimmed by 4 bases and J by 6 bases, 6 bases remained unmatched. Tumour samples came from separate, distinct regions of the hepatocellular carcinoma nodule.

The sample in question was tumor tissue, obtained before any cancer treatment. The chain carries TRBV6-6 and TRBJ2-1; TRBD1 matches 7 bases. This receptor was identified in a woman in her seventies with hepatocellular carcinoma. The CDR3 here is CASSSYDRANEQFF. The CDR3 region has the DNA TGTGCCAGCAGTTCCTATGACAGGGCCAATGAGCAGTTCTTC.